Reported below is one T cell receptor beta chain. Antigen unknown. The data belong to a study of OX40 agonist ivuxolimab in advanced cancers. General study results and limits: The investigators did not determine what antigen specificity the expanded peripheral T cells had. At doses 0.1 to 3.0 mg/kg, CD4+ and CD8+ clones expanded.

Assay: immunoSEQ multiplex PCR; the TCRdb copy retains only in-frame clones and omits some. This table has approximately 49,000 clones, 65% to 90% appearing once. With 1 base removed from V and 3 bases from J, the gap between germline ends came to 11 bases. The CDR3 has 14 residues. Germline V gives CDR1 SGHDT, CDR2 YYEEEE. The sample here was CD4+ or CD8+ T cells sorted from blood, taken in a trial of the OX40 agonist ivuxolimab. The sequence was collected from an adult with an advanced solid tumor such as melanoma, head and neck, liver or kidney cancer. The V call is TRBV5-6, the J call TRBJ2-7; no clear D. The CDR3 spells CASSLLAIYYEQYF. CDR3 DNA: TGTGCCAGCAGCTTGTTGGCCATATACTACGAGCAGTACTTC.